The clone carrying this T cell receptor (beta chain) has just one count. The sample comes from a study of OX40 agonist ivuxolimab in advanced cancers. Overall study: Patients received ivuxolimab, an intravenous treatment, every 2 weeks at 0.01 to 10 mg/kg.

Autoimmune disease history or systemic immunosuppression disqualified patients. The data were produced by immunoSEQ multiplex PCR, yet TCRdb's version contains in-frame clones alone and is incomplete. The sample contains around 99,000 clones, more than 85% of which appear only once. From germline, CDR1 is SGDLS and CDR2 YYNGEE. With 0 bases removed from V and 0 bases from J, the gap between germline ends came to 9 bases. This CDR3 spans 16 amino acids. This sequence was found in an adult with an advanced solid tumor such as melanoma, head and neck, liver or kidney cancer. The rearrangement links TRBV9 to TRBJ1-4; D gene ambiguous. This material consisted of CD4+ or CD8+ T cells sorted from blood, taken in a trial of the OX40 agonist ivuxolimab. CDR3 nucleotides: TGTGCCAGCAGCGTAGCAGGTAGAGCAACTAATGAAAAACTGTTTTTT. Protein sequence: CASSVAGRATNEKLFF.